The entry below gives a single T cell receptor (beta chain) sequence along with its context. Its antigen is undetermined. RNA transcripts provided the template for amplifying TCR beta CDR3 regions. The library came from an HTBI-primed first-round RT-PCR and a second-round multiplex PCR. One entry per CDR3 protein, called by TCRdb with MiXCR from the multiplex PCR reads. Here the sample spans tens of thousands of distinct CDR3 sequences, approximately 52% being singletons. These data belong to a study of Graves' ophthalmopathy and Graves' hyperthyroidism. As for the study in general: Upon initial diagnosis and before any treatment, peripheral blood was collected. Overall study findings and caveats: The model reached approximately 70% sensitivity and about 72% specificity for predicting ophthalmopathy progression.

Enrollment excluded any patients with other autoimmune diseases, uncontrolled infections, pregnancy or lactation. The CDR3 loop spans 16 amino acids. V was clipped by 1 base and J by 4 bases; unmatched bases: 6. The germline gives CDR1 SGHDN, CDR2 FVKESK. The sequence was collected from an adult woman with Graves' ophthalmopathy. This chain connects TRBV14 to TRBJ1-3; 8 bases are shared with TRBD1. The sequenced sample was peripheral blood. CDR3 region: CASSQAGQGGGNTIYF. The CDR3 DNA reads as TGTGCCAGCAGCCAAGCCGGACAGGGCGGGGGAAACACCATATATTTT.